The T cell receptor (beta chain) described here comes from a study of shared clonotypes between healthy human individuals. J lost 3 bases, V lost 5 bases, and 6 bases had no gene match. This CDR3 contains 14 residues. The germline CDR1 and CDR2 sequences are SGHAT and FQNNGV. Study-wide findings and caveats: It was anticipated that sequencing depth would influence how many clonotypes donors shared.

The method was immunoSEQ multiplex PCR; TCRdb's version includes in-frame clones alone and lacks a portion of them. The sample carries some 2,100,000 clones, roughly 91% recorded once. Comments on this clone: What it recognizes is unknown.

Naive CD8 populations comprised CD45RO-negative cells positively selected for CCR7, excluding terminally differentiated effector memory CD45RA+ cells. Donors, healthy HIV-negative adults, lacked recent acute infections or vaccinations. The source material was naive CD8+ T cells from PBMCs. V is TRBV11-2 and J is TRBJ2-5, with 7 bases that match TRBD1. This TCR was sampled from a man aged 18 to 29 in good health. Some clones in this sample may be carry-over from other donors' samples. The DNA for the CDR3 is TGTGCCAGCAGCCCCAAAGACAGGGAAGAGACCCAGTACTTC. It encodes CASSPKDREETQYF.